The 32 T cell receptor beta chains reported below all come from one sample, sequenced in a study of blood T cell repertoires in COVID-19 (dated by TCRdb to 2018 to 2020). Libraries were prepared through the immunoSEQ multiplex PCR assay. Drawn from immuneACCESS, this table holds only the in-frame rearrangements with V and J called that TCRdb kept. Clones are partly lost; checked studies trace under half to an unresolved V gene and leave the rest unexplained. Within this sample are over 200,000 clones, with roughly nine tenths of them counted one time only. The top ten hold approximately 9.4% of the sample. Sequences were obtained from peripheral blood. The source of these receptors is a middle-aged man who had recovered from COVID-19.

The chain joins TRBV2 to TRBJ1-5; D is possibly TRBD1 (6 bases). CDR1 SNHLY and CDR2 FYNNEI come from the germline V gene. V lost 6 bases and J lost 0, with 12 bases in between. The CDR3 has 15 amino acids. CDR3 nucleotide sequence: TGTGCCAGCAGGCCGGACAGTAGTAGCAATCAGCCCCAGCATTTT. Its translation is CASRPDSSSNQPQHF. The full variable domain, with the rest looked up from reference TRBV2 and TRBJ1-5, is EPEVTQTPSHQVTQMGQEVILRCVPISNHLYFYWYRQILGQKVEFLVSFYNNEISEKSEIFDDQFSVERPDGSNFTLKIRSTKLEDSAMYFCASRPDSSSNQPQHFGDGTRLSIL.

The rearrangement links TRBV11-2 to TRBJ2-7; TRBD2 agrees at 13 bases. From germline, CDR1 is SGHAT and CDR2 FQNNGV. The CDR3 length is 16 residues. The J segment lost 3 bases and the V segment lost 1 base, leaving 3 bases of the junction unmatched. The CDR3 reads CASSLGLAGGGYEQYF. The CDR3 nucleotides are TGTGCCAGCAGCTTAGGACTAGCGGGAGGAGGCTACGAGCAGTACTTC.

The V and J genes are TRBV7-2 and TRBJ2-3; maybe TRBD2 (5 bases). The V gene lost 7 bases and the J gene lost 4 bases, with 9 bases spanning the gap. Germline V lookup: CDR1 SGHTA, CDR2 FQGNSA. This CDR3 is built from 12 residues. This CDR3 is CASTGVADTQYF. The CDR3 bases are TGTGCCAGCACCGGGGTTGCAGATACGCAGTATTTT. The full variable domain, rest sourced from reference TRBV7-2 and TRBJ2-3, is GAGVSQSPSNKVTEKGKDVELRCDPISGHTALYWYRQSLGQGLEFLIYFQGNSAPDKSGLPSDRFSAERTGGSVSTLTIQRTQQEDSAVYLCASTGVADTQYFGPGTRLTVL.

CDR3 in amino acids: CASSLDRGWNNSPLHF. As DNA, the CDR3 is TGTGCCAGCAGCCTAGACAGGGGGTGGAACAATTCACCCCTCCACTTT. The chain carries TRBV27 and TRBJ1-6; 9 bases are shared with TRBD1. With V trimmed by 6 bases and J by 7 bases, 10 bases remained unmatched. The germline gives CDR1 MNHEY, CDR2 SMNVEV (reference sequence). CDR3 size: 16 residues.

This chain joins TRBV9 and TRBJ1-2; no definite D call. The germline V and J ends were trimmed by 3 bases and 2 bases, with 11 bases remaining between them. The CDR3 is made up of 14 amino acids. Germline V CDR1 and CDR2: SGDLS, YYNGEE. The CDR3 spells CASSDGAGNYGYTF. The CDR3 bases are TGTGCCAGCAGCGACGGCGCGGGGAACTATGGCTACACCTTC.

The gene calls are TRBV2 and TRBJ2-3; D possibly corresponds to TRBD1 (7 bases). Trimming took 11 bases from V and 0 from J, leaving 12 bases between them. The CDR3 has 13 amino acids. Germline V gene sequence: CDR1 SNHLY, CDR2 FYNNEI. The CDR3 sequence: CAGGTDSTDTQYF. For the CDR3, the DNA is TGTGCCGGAGGGACAGATAGCACAGATACGCAGTATTTT.

The chain uses TRBV19 and TRBJ1-2; 7 nucleotides line up with TRBD1. Germline V gene sequence: CDR1 LNHDA, CDR2 SQIVND (reference sequence). The CDR3 has 15 amino acids. V lost 7 bases, J lost 9 bases, and 17 bases stayed unmatched. The CDR3 DNA is TGTGCCAGTACCTTACAAGGACAGGTCGGGCGTAGCTACACCTTC. Amino acid sequence: CASTLQGQVGRSYTF.

The chain couples TRBV6-5 to TRBJ1-2; D not resolved. This CDR3 is built from 15 residues. Per germline, CDR1 MNHEY and CDR2 SVGAGI. The V gene lost 0 bases and the J gene lost 1 base, with 9 bases spanning the gap. Here the CDR3 reads CASSYSGGFNYGYTF. DNA for the CDR3: TGTGCCAGCAGTTACTCAGGCGGTTTTAACTATGGCTACACCTTC.

V gene TRBV5-1 combines with J gene TRBJ2-7, with D perhaps matching TRBD2 (5 bases). The CDR3 spans 14 residues. The germline V gene encodes CDR1 SGHRS and CDR2 YFSETQ. Deletions cut 1 base from V and 2 bases from J, with 10 bases between. The CDR3 DNA is TGCGCCAGCAGCTTGAGCGGTGAGGCCTACGAGCAGTACTTC. Translation gives CASSLSGEAYEQYF.

The V and J genes are TRBV6-5 and TRBJ1-5; D unresolved. Trimming removed 3 bases at V and 0 bases at J, with 6 bases between. Germline V gene lookup returns CDR1 MNHEY and CDR2 SVGAGI. CDR3 size: 14 residues. CDR3 region: CASSYRGSNQPQHF. CDR3 coding DNA: TGTGCCAGCAGTTATAGAGGTAGCAATCAGCCCCAGCATTTT.

The gene calls are TRBV4-2 and TRBJ2-1; 11 nucleotides line up with TRBD2. The length of the CDR3 is 16 residues. CDR1 is LGHNA and CDR2 is YNFKEQ in the germline V gene. Trimming removed 0 bases from V and 8 bases from J; junction bases left unmatched: 6. Written as DNA, the CDR3 is TGTGCCAGCAGCCAAGATAGCGGGAGGGCCTCCTATGAGCAGTTCTTC. It specifies CASSQDSGRASYEQFF.

The gene calls are TRBV5-6 and TRBJ1-5, with 7 bases aligning to TRBD1. V lost 4 bases to trimming and J lost 0 bases; unmatched junction nucleotides: 13. The CDR3 is made up of 18 amino acids. CDR1 is SGHDT and CDR2 is YYEEEE in the germline V gene. The CDR3 bases are TGTGCCAGCAGCAGGTCCGGGACAGACCCCTATAGCAATCAGCCCCAGCATTTT. Protein sequence: CASSRSGTDPYSNQPQHF.

CDR3 region: CASNHGTGGAGPGNTIYF. CDR3 bases: TGTGCCAGTAACCACGGGACAGGGGGCGCGGGTCCGGGAAACACCATATATTTT. This chain uses TRBV19 with TRBJ1-3; 12 nucleotides line up with TRBD1. Germline V gene lookup returns CDR1 LNHDA and CDR2 SQIVND (reference sequence). V was clipped by 7 bases and J by 4 bases; unmatched bases: 14. The CDR3 has 18 amino acids.

This clone was seen only a few times. The V gene is TRBV13, the J gene TRBJ2-6, with D uncertain. The CDR3 has 15 amino acids. V was pared by 2 bases and J by 2 bases, with 7 bases between. CDR1 is PRHDT and CDR2 is FYEKMQ in the germline V gene (reference sequence). The CDR3 loop reads CASSLQFTGANVLTF. The CDR3 DNA is TGTGCCAGCAGCTTACAGTTCACTGGGGCCAACGTCCTGACTTTC.

V is TRBV11-2 and J is TRBJ1-1, with D unresolved. CDR1 SGHAT and CDR2 FQNNGV come from the germline V gene. The CDR3 covers 14 residues. Trimming removed 0 bases at V and 5 bases at J, with 10 bases between. The CDR3 nucleotides are TGTGCCAGCAGCTTAGATTCCTCACGGACTGAAGCTTTCTTT. Its translation: CASSLDSSRTEAFF.

The chain couples TRBV18 to TRBJ1-3, with D possibly TRBD1 on 6 matching bases. Germline V lookup: CDR1 KGHSH, CDR2 LQKENI. Trimming stripped 3 bases from V and 0 bases from J, with 21 bases between. The CDR3 is made up of 19 amino acids. This chain's CDR3 is CASSPFARGAPSSGNTIYF. The CDR3 coding sequence is TGTGCCAGCTCACCTTTCGCCCGGGGGGCCCCGAGCTCTGGAAACACCATATATTTT.

The chain has TRBV15 and TRBJ1-6; TRBD1 aligns across 11 bases. Unmatched junction bases numbered 8, after V lost 3 bases and J lost 7 bases. CDR1 and CDR2 (germline): LNHNV, YYDKDF (reference sequence). The CDR3 loop spans 17 amino acids. DNA of the CDR3: TGTGCCACCAGCAGCTCCCTATGGGACAGGGGGAATTCACCCCTCCACTTT. It is translated as CATSSSLWDRGNSPLHF.

This clone was counted only a few times. This chain uses TRBV7-2 with TRBJ1-1, with TRBD1 matching over 8 bases. The V gene's germline CDR1 is SGHTA and CDR2 FQGNSA. This CDR3 is 15 amino acids long. Losses at the gene ends were 5 bases for V and 3 bases for J; bases not matched to a gene: 8. The DNA for the CDR3 is TGTGCCAGCAGCCCCACGGGACAGGTGGACACTGAAGCTTTCTTT. Its translation is CASSPTGQVDTEAFF.

This chain uses TRBV5-6 with TRBJ1-3; TRBD1 matches 8 bases. V was pared by 0 bases and J by 5 bases, with 4 bases of the junction left unmatched. This CDR3 region has 15 residues. The germline CDR1 and CDR2 sequences are SGHDT and YYEEEE. CDR3 loop: CASSLAGGRRNTIYF. The CDR3 DNA reads as TGTGCCAGCAGCTTGGCAGGGGGCCGGAGAAACACCATATATTTT.

A single count supports this clone. V is TRBV9 and J is TRBJ2-1; TRBD2 might be the D (6 bases). Germline V CDR1 and CDR2: SGDLS, YYNGEE. V shed 4 bases and J shed 6 bases, with 17 bases lying between them. The CDR3 has 15 residues. DNA for the CDR3: TGTGCCAGCAGCCCGGGGAGGATGGAGGTCAATGAGCAGTTCTTC. This encodes CASSPGRMEVNEQFF. Full variable domain (rest looked up from reference TRBV9 and TRBJ2-1): DSGVTQTPKHLITATGQRVTLRCSPRSGDLSVYWYQQSLDQGLQFLIQYYNGEERAKGNILERFSAQQFPDLHSELNLSSLELGDSALYFCASSPGRMEVNEQFFGPGTRLTVL.

J is TRBJ1-1 and V is TRBV6-4; D unresolved. Trimming removed 4 bases at V and 6 bases at J, with 15 bases between. This CDR3 spans 14 amino acids. Germline-derived CDR1 and CDR2 are MRHNA and SNTAGT. The CDR3 DNA reads TGTGCCAGCAGTGGTACAATCAAGAAATCTGAAGCTTTCTTT. This sequence encodes CASSGTIKKSEAFF.

The chain uses TRBV9 and TRBJ2-2; 14 bases fit TRBD2. Germline loops: CDR1 SGDLS, CDR2 YYNGEE. The V and J ends lost 3 bases and 3 bases, in that order; junction bases with no gene match: 10. The CDR3 sequence is 19 residues long. DNA for the CDR3: TGTGCCAGCAGCGCTCCGGGACTAGCGGGAGTACGGGACACCGGGGAGCTGTTTTTT. Translation: CASSAPGLAGVRDTGELFF.

This chain connects TRBV12-5 to TRBJ2-7, with a weak D call TRBD2 (6 bases). Germline assignment: CDR1 LGHNT and CDR2 FRNRAP. V lost 3 bases and J 3 bases, leaving 9 bases between the germline ends. The CDR3 length is 13 residues. CDR3 sequence: CASGFKAGYEQYF. In DNA form, the CDR3 reads TGTGCTAGTGGTTTTAAAGCGGGCTACGAGCAGTACTTC.

The J gene is TRBJ1-5, the V gene TRBV5-4; 8 positions agree with TRBD1. CDR3 length: 17 amino acids. Per the germline V gene, CDR1 is SGHNT and CDR2 is YYREEE (reference sequence). Unmatched junction bases numbered 12, after V lost 3 bases and J lost 4 bases. CDR3 in amino acids: CASSYQGARERNQPQHF. The CDR3 region has the DNA TGTGCCAGCAGCTATCAGGGGGCAAGGGAAAGAAATCAGCCCCAGCATTTT.

This chain uses TRBV7-6 with TRBJ2-5; 7 bases fit TRBD2. Germline values: CDR1 SGHVS, CDR2 FNYEAQ. After removal of 5 bases from V and 4 bases from J, the junction contained 10 bases not matched to a gene. The CDR3 is made up of 15 amino acids. The CDR3 protein is CASSLGEGAGETQYF. CDR3 in DNA: TGTGCCAGCAGCCTCGGGGAGGGAGCGGGAGAGACCCAGTACTTC.

This clone was detected once. V usage is TRBV23-1 and J usage is TRBJ2-1; 7 bases fit TRBD1. TRBV23-1 is filed as an ORF, its function uncertain. The V gene end was trimmed by 4 bases and the J gene end by 3 bases; junction bases not matched to a gene: 3. This CDR3 is 14 amino acids long. The CDR3 DNA reads as TGCGCCAGCAGTCTCCGGGACAGCTACAATGAGCAGTTCTTC. Translating gives CASSLRDSYNEQFF.

The rearrangement joins TRBV10-3 to TRBJ1-2; 12 bases align to TRBD1. Germline V lookup: CDR1 ENHRY, CDR2 SYGVKD. This CDR3 is built from 16 residues. With V trimmed by 0 bases and J by 8 bases, 7 bases remained unmatched. The CDR3 nucleotides are TGTGCCATCAGTGAGTCTGAAGGGACAGGGGGCGCCGGCTACACCTTC. Residues: CAISESEGTGGAGYTF.

The rearrangement uses TRBV6-5 and TRBJ1-2; no clear D. Germline CDR1 reads MNHEY; CDR2 reads SVGAGI. V lost 8 bases and J 8 bases, leaving 9 bases between the germline ends. This CDR3 is 10 amino acids long. The CDR3 nucleotides read TGTGCCAGCCTCCTGGAGGGCTACACCTTC. It codes for CASLLEGYTF.

For this clone: Other DNA sequences in the sample encode the same CDR3. The chain is built from TRBV9 and TRBJ1-2, with 7 bases lining up with TRBD1. V was pared by 0 bases and J by 7 bases, with 0 bases of the junction left unmatched. Germline V gene lookup returns CDR1 SGDLS and CDR2 YYNGEE. The CDR3 length is 12 residues. The CDR3 nucleotides read TGTGCCAGCAGCGTAGCAGGGGGTGGCTACACCTTC. As protein: CASSVAGGGYTF.

The J gene is TRBJ2-3, the V gene TRBV6-2 or TRBV6-3; TRBD1 is a possible D gene (6 bases). The V end was cut by 5 bases, the J end by 9 bases, with 21 bases between. CDR1 MNHEY and CDR2 SVGEGT come from the germline V gene. This CDR3 is built from 15 residues. The CDR3 region has the DNA TGTGCCAGCAGTACGACCAGGGCCCCAGGGGCGACGCAGTATTTT. Its protein is CASSTTRAPGATQYF.

V gene TRBV11-3 combines with J gene TRBJ2-7; D is possibly TRBD2 (6 bases). The CDR3 has 13 residues. Deletions cut 0 bases from V and 7 bases from J, with 10 bases between. Germline V gives CDR1 SGHNT, CDR2 YENEEA. The CDR3 sequence: CASSLDSRGEQYF. The CDR3 DNA is TGTGCCAGCAGCTTAGATTCTCGGGGGGAGCAGTACTTC.

This clone was found once. This chain links TRBV29-1 with TRBJ2-3; D uncertain. Trimming left V 4 bases short and J 5 bases short, with 13 bases between. The CDR3 sequence is 13 residues long. Germline V gene data show CDR1 as SQVTM and CDR2 as ANQGSEA. The CDR3 DNA sequence: TGCAGCGTTGTTTCGCGATTCCGAGATACGCAGTATTTT. This codes for CSVVSRFRDTQYF.